This T cell receptor beta chain was retrieved from a study of T cell responses to AZD1222 COVID-19 vaccine. The CDR3 sequence is 16 residues long. V gave up 1 base and J gave up 2 bases, with 14 bases separating them. Germline CDR1 and CDR2: GTSNPN and SVGIG (reference sequence). The assay was immunoSEQ multiplex PCR, and TCRdb's table has in-frame clones only and misses some. This sample has about 120,000 clones; approximately 85% occur once, and the top ten carry 9% to 9.5%. The chain employs TRBV30 and TRBJ1-4; D is undetermined. The receptor was derived from an adult in good health. This material consisted of peripheral blood, taken on day 0 of AZD1222 vaccination. CDR3 sequence: CAWSDPGGGTNEKLFF. CDR3 DNA: TGTGCCTGGAGTGATCCGGGAGGTGGGACTAATGAAAAACTGTTTTTT.